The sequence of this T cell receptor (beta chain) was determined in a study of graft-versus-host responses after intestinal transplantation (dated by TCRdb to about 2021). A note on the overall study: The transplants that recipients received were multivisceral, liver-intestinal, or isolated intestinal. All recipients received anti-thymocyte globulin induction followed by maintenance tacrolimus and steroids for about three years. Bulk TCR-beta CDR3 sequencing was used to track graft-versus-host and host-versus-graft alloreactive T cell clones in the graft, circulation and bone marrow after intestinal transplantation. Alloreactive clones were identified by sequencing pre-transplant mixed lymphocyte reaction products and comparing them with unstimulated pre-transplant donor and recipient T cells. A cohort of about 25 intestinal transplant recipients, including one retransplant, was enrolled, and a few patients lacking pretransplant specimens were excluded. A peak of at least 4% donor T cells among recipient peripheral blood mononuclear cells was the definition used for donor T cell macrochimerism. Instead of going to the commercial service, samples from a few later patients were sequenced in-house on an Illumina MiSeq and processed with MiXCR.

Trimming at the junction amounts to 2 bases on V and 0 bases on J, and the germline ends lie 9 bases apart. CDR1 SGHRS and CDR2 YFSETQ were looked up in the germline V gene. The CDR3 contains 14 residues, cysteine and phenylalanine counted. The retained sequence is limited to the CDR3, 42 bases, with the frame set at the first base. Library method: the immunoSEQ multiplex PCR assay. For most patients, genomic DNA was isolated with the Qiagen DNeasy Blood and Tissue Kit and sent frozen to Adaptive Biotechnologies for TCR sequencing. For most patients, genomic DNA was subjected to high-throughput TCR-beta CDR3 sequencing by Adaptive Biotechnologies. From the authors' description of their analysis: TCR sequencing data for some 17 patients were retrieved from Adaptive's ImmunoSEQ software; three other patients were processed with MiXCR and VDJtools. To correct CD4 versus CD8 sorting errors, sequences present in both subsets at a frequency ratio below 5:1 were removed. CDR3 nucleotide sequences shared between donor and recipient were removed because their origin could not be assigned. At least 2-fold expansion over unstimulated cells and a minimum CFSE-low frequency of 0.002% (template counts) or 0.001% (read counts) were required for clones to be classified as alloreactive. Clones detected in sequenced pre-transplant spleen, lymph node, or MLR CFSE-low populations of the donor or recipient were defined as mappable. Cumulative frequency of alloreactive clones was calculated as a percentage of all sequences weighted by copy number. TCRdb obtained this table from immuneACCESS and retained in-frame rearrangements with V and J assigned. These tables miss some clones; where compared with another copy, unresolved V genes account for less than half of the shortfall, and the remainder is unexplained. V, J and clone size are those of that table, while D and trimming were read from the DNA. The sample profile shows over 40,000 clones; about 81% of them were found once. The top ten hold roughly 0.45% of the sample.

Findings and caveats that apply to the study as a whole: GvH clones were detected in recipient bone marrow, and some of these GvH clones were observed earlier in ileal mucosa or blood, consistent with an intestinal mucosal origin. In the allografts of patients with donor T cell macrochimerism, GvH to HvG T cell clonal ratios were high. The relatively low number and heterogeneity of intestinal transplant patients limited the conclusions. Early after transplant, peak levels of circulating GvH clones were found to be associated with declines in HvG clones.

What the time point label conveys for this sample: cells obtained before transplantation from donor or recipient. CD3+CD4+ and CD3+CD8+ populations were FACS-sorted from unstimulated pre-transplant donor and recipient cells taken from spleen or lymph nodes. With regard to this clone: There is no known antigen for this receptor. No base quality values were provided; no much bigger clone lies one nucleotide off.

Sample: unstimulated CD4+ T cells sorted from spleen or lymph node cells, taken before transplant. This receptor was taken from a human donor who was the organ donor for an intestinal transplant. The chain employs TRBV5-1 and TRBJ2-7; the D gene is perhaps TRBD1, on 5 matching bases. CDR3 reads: CASSFSQGSYEQYF. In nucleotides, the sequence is TGCGCCAGCAGCTTTAGCCAGGGCTCCTACGAGCAGTACTTC.